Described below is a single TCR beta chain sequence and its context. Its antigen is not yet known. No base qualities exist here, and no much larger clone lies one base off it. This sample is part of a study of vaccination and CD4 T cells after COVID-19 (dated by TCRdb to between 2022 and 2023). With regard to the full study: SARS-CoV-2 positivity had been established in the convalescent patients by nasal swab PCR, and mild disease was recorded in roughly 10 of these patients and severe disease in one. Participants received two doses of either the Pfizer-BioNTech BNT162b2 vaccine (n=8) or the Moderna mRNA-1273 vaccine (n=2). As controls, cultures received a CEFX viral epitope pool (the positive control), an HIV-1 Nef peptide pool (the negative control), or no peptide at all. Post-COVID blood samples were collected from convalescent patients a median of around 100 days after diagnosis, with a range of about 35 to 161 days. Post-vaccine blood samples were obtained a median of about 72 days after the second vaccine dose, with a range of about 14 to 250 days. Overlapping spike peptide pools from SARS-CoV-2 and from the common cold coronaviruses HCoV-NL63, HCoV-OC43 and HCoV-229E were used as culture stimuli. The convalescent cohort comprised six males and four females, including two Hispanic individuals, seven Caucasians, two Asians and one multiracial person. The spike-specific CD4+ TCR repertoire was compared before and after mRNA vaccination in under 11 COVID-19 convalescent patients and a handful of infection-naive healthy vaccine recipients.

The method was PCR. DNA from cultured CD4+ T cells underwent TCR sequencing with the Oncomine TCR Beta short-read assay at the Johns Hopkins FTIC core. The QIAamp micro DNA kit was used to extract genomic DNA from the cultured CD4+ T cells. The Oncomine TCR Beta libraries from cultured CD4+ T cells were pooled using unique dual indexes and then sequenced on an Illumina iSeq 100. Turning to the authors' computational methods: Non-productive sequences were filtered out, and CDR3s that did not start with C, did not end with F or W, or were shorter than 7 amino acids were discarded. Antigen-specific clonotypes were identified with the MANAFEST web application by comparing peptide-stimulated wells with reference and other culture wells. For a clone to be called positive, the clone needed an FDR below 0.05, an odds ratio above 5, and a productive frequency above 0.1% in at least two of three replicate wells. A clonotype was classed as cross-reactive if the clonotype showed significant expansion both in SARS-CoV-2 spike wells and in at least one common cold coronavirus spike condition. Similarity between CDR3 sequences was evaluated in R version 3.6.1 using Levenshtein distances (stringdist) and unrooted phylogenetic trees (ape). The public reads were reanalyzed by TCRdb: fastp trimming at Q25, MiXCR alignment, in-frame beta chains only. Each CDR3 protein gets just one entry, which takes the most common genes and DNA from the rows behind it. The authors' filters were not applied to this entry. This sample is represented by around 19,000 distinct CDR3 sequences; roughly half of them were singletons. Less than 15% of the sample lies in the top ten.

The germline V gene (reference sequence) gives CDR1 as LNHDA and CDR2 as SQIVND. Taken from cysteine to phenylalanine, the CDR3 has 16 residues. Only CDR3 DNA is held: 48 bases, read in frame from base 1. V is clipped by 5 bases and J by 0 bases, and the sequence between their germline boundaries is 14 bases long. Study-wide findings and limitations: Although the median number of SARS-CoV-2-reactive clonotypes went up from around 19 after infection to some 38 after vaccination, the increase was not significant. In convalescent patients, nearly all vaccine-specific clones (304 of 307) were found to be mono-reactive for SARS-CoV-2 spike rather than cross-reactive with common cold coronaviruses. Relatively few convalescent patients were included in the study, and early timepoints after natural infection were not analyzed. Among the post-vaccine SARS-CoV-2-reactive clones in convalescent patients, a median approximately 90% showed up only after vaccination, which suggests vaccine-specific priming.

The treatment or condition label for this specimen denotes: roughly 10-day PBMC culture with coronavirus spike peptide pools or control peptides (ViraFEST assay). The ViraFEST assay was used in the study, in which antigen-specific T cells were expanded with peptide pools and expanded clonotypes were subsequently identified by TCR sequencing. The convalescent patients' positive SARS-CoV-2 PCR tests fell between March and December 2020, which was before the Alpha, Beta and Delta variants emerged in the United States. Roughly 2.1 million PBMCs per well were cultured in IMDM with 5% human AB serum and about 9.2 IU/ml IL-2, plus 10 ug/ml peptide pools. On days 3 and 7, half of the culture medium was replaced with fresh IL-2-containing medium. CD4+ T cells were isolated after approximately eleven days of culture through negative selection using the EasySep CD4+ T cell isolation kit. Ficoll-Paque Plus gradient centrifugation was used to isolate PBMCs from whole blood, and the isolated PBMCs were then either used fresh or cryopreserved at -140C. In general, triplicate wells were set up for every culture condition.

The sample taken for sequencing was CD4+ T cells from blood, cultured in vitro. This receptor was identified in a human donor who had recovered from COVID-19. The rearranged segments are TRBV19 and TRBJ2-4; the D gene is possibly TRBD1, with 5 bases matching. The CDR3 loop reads CASSSYLRVAKNIQYF. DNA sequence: TGTGCCAGTAGTTCGTATCTCAGGGTAGCCAAAAACATTCAGTACTTC.